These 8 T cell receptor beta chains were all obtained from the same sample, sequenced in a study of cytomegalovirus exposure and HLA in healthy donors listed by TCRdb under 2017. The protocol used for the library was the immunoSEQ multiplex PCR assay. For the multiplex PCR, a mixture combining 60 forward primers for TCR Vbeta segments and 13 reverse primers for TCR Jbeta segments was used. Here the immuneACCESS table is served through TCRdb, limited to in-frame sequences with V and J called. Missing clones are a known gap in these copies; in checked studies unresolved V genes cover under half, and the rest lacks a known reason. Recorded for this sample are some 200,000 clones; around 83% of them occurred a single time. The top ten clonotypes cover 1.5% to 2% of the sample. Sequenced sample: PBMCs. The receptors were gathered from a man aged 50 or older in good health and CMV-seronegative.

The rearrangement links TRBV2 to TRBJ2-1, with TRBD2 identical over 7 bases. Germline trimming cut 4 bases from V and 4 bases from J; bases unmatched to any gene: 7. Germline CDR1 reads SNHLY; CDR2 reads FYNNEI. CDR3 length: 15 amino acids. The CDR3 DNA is TGTGCCAGCAGTGTCCTGGCGGGAGCTTACAATGAGCAGTTCTTC. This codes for CASSVLAGAYNEQFF.

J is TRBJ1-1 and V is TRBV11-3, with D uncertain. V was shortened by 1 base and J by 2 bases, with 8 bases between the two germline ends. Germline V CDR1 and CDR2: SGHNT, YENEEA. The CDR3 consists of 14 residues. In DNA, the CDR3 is TGTGCCAGCAGCTTAGGAGGATCAAACACTGAAGCTTTCTTT. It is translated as CASSLGGSNTEAFF.

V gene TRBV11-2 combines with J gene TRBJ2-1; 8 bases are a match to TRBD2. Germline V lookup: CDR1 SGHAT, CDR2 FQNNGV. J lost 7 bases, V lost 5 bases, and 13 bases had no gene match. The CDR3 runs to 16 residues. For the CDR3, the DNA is TGTGCCAGCAGCATCAGCACTGGGACTAGTATGAATGAGCAGTTCTTC. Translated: CASSISTGTSMNEQFF. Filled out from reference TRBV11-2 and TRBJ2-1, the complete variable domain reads EAGVAQSPRYKIIEKRQSVAFWCNPISGHATLYWYQQILGQGPKLLIQFQNNGVVDDSQLPKDRFSAERLKGVDSTLKIQPAKLEDSAVYLCASSISTGTSMNEQFFGPGTRLTVL.

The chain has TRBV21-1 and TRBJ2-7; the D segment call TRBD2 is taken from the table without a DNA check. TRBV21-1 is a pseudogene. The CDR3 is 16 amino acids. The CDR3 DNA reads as TGTGCCAGCAGCAAAGTGTCGGGGGGAGCTACGTACGAGCAGTACTTC. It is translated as CASSKVSGGATYEQYF.

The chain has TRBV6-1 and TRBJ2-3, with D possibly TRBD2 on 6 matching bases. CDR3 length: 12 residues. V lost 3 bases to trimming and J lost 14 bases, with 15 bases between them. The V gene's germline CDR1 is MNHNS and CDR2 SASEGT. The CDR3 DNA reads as TGTGCCAGCAGTGATGAAAGGGGACTGCTGTATTTT. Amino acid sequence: CASSDERGLLYF.

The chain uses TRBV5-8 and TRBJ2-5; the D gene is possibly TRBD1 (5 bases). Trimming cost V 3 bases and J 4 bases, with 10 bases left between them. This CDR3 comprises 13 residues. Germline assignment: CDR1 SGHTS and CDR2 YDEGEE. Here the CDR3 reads CASSWQGRETQYF. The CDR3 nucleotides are TGTGCCAGCAGCTGGCAGGGTAGAGAGACCCAGTACTTC. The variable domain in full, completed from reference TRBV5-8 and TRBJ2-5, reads EAGVTQSPTHLIKTRGQQATLRCSPISGHTSVYWYQQALGLGLQFLLWYDEGEERNRGNFPPRFSGRQFPNYSSELNVNALELEDSALYLCASSWQGRETQYFGPGTRLLVL.

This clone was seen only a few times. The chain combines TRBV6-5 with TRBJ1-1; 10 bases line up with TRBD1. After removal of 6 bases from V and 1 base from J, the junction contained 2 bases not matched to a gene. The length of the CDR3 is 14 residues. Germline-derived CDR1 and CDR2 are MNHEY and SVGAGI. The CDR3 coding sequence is TGTGCCAGCAGGCGGGACAGGGGGAACACTGAAGCTTTCTTT. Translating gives CASRRDRGNTEAFF.

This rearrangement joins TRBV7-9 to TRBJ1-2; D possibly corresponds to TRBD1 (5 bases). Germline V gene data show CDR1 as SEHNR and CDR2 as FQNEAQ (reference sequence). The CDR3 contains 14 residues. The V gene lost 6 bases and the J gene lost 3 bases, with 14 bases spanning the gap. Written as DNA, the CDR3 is TGTGCCAGCAGTTTACAGGAATTTTACTATGGCTACACCTTC. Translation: CASSLQEFYYGYTF.